The 18 T cell receptor beta chains given below trace back to one sample, sequenced in a study of post-analysis software for immune sequencing data. The TCR beta cDNA libraries carried unique molecular identifiers. Using its own MiXCR run on the PCR reads, TCRdb lists one record per CDR3 protein. The table has about 200,000 distinct CDR3 sequences, over 25% seen once. Study conclusions and caveats: With TRBV5-6, TRBV5-1 and TRBV20-1 included, about five TRBV segments were more frequent in patients than in controls.

These receptors' targets are unknown. The sequencing sample was made of blood. The source of these receptors is a girl younger than 18 with multiple sclerosis.

In the case of this clonotype: A clone one base away is much larger, so this may be a read error. The V call is TRBV5-1, the J call TRBJ2-7, with 7 nucleotides matching TRBD1. The CDR3 has 14 residues. V lost 9 bases and J lost 12; bases outside the gene matches: 21. CDR1 SGHRS and CDR2 YFSETQ come from the germline V gene. The DNA of the CDR3 is TGCGCCACCCATCCCGGGACAGCAAAAGAGACCCCGTACTTC. It yields the protein CATHPGTAKETPYF.

This clonotype was seen at least ten times. The chain is built from TRBV5-1 and TRBJ2-1; D unresolved. V was pared by 7 bases and J by 8 bases, with 16 bases between. The CDR3 has 13 amino acids. CDR1 SGHRS and CDR2 YFSETQ come from the germline V gene. CDR3 DNA sequence: TGCGCCAGCCTCGGACCCGCGCCTCATGAGCAGTTCTTC. Its translation is CASLGPAPHEQFF.

The rearrangement links TRBV12-3 or TRBV12-4 to TRBJ2-3; 9 bases are shared with TRBD1. After removal of 5 bases from V and 8 bases from J, the junction contained 11 bases not matched to a gene. CDR3 length: 15 residues. The CDR3 here is CASSPGQGSVGTQYF. CDR3 DNA: TGTGCCAGCAGTCCGGGACAGGGTTCCGTCGGTACGCAGTATTTT.

The chain joins TRBV6-6 to TRBJ2-4, with 10 bases matching TRBD1. The junction had 2 bases not matched to a gene; V was cut back by 6 bases and J by 0 bases. Germline V gene lookup returns CDR1 MNHNY and CDR2 SVGAGI (reference sequence). The CDR3 is 15 residues long. Here the CDR3 reads CASSRDRGAKNIQYF. The CDR3 bases are TGTGCCAGCAGCCGGGACAGGGGAGCCAAAAACATTCAGTACTTC.

This clonotype came up many times. The chain couples TRBV7-2 to TRBJ2-1, with 8 bases fitting TRBD2. V was clipped by 6 bases and J by 0 bases; unmatched bases: 7. The germline V gene has CDR1 SGHTA and CDR2 FQGNSA. This CDR3 is built from 16 residues. The CDR3 spells CASRRSGTRSYNEQFF. DNA of the CDR3: TGTGCCAGCAGACGTAGCGGGACCCGCTCCTACAATGAGCAGTTCTTC.

This clonotype was seen a handful of times. The genes are TRBV5-1 and TRBJ2-7, with D perhaps assigned TRBD1 or TRBD2 (5 bases each). CDR1 is SGHRS, CDR2 YFSETQ, per germline. The CDR3 is 16 residues long. Between the trimmed V and J ends, which lost 4 bases and 5 bases, there was a span of 22 bases. The CDR3 loop reads CASSTAPGTETNEQYF. CDR3 nucleotides: TGCGCCAGCAGCACGGCCCCCGGGACCGAAACTAACGAGCAGTACTTC.

This clonotype was seen ten or more times. This chain joins TRBV29-1 and TRBJ2-5; 8 bases fit TRBD1. V shed 4 bases and J 6 bases; nucleotides not matched to a gene: 4. The germline V gene has CDR1 SQVTM and CDR2 ANQGSEA. The length of the CDR3 is 12 residues. CDR3 DNA: TGCAGCGTTGTACAGGGGGTAAAGACCCAGTACTTC. It specifies CSVVQGVKTQYF.

Regarding this clonotype: Just one base apart from a much larger clone, this may be a read error. The rearrangement joins TRBV5-1 to TRBJ2-7; 7 bases are shared with TRBD2. The germline CDR1 and CDR2 sequences are SGHRS and YFSETQ. This CDR3 has 17 residues. V lost 1 base and J lost 2; bases outside the gene matches: 12. The CDR3 nucleotides read TGCGCCAGCAGCTTGTGGCCTACTAGCGCCAGAACCTACGAGCAGTACTTC. This encodes CASSLWPTSARTYEQYF.

The V call is TRBV5-1, the J call TRBJ1-2; a weak D match, TRBD1 (5 bases). Germline V CDR1 and CDR2: SGHRS, YFSETQ. The CDR3 spans 14 residues. The V and J ends lost 0 bases and 5 bases respectively, with 11 bases between them. CDR3: CASSLDGALYGYTF. For the CDR3, the DNA is TGCGCCAGCAGCTTGGATGGGGCGCTGTATGGCTACACCTTC.

With regard to this clonotype: Since a much larger clone is just one base distant, this may be a read error. This chain connects TRBV5-1 to TRBJ2-7, with 8 bases identical to TRBD1. The CDR3 runs to 16 residues. Germline CDR1 is SGHRS and CDR2 is YFSETQ. CDR3 in amino acids: CANSLAATGVSYEQYF. The DNA of the CDR3 is TGCGCCAACAGCTTGGCCGCGACAGGGGTCTCCTACGAGCAGTACTTC. The complete variable domain, with remaining parts taken from reference TRBV5-1 and TRBJ2-7, reads KAGVTQTPRYLIKTRGQQVTLSCSPISGHRSVSWYQQTPGQGLQFLFEYFSETQRNKGNFPGRFSGRQFSNSRSEMNVSTLELGDSALYLCANSLAATGVSYEQYFGPGTRLTVT.

As to this clonotype: A much larger clone lies one base from this, so it may be a read error. This chain links TRBV3-1 with TRBJ2-5; D remains unclear. Germline V gene lookup returns CDR1 LGHDT and CDR2 YNNKEL (reference sequence). Trimming took 0 bases from V and 7 from J, leaving 6 bases between them. The CDR3 sequence is 12 residues long. The chain's CDR3 is CASSQESGTQYF. In DNA form, the CDR3 reads TGTGCCAGCAGCCAAGAATCAGGGACCCAGTACTTC.

The CDR3 DNA reads as TGCAGTGCTCGAACAGGGACTAGCGGGAGTAGAGAGCAGTTCTTC. Translating it yields CSARTGTSGSREQFF. The rearrangement joins TRBV20-1 to TRBJ2-1; 14 bases align to TRBD2. The J segment lost 10 bases and the V segment lost 5 bases, leaving 10 bases of the junction unmatched. The CDR3 has 15 amino acids. Germline CDR1 DFQATT, CDR2 SNEGSKA (reference sequence).

This clonotype has ten or more counts. The V call is TRBV15, the J call TRBJ2-1; weak D call: TRBD1 (5 bases). Germline loops: CDR1 LNHNV, CDR2 YYDKDF (reference sequence). CDR3 size: 16 residues. V lost 4 bases and J lost 0, with 13 bases in between. The CDR3 sequence is CATSISDTSSYNEQFF. For the CDR3, the DNA is TGTGCCACCAGCATCTCGGACACAAGCTCCTACAATGAGCAGTTCTTC.

V usage is TRBV5-1 and J usage is TRBJ2-5; tentatively, D is TRBD1 or TRBD2 (5 bases each). The DNA end favors TRBJ2-7, so the J call may be wrong. The CDR3 is 15 residues long. Per germline, CDR1 SGHRS and CDR2 YFSETQ. CDR3 DNA: TGCGCCAGCAGCAACCGGGGTTCAAGGGGTGTCGAGCAGTACTTC. This encodes CASSNRGSRGVEQYF.

V usage is TRBV20-1 and J usage is TRBJ2-5; possibly TRBD2 for D (5 bases). The end of the DNA fits TRBJ2-7 better, so the J call may be wrong. The CDR3 extends over 13 amino acids. CDR1 is DFQATT and CDR2 is SNEGSKA in the germline V gene (reference sequence). The CDR3 sequence: CSAPLGERDEQYF. For the CDR3, the DNA is TGCAGTGCTCCCCTCGGGGAGAGGGACGAGCAGTACTTC.

The genes are TRBV11-2 and TRBJ1-6; possible D gene TRBD1, 6 bases. The CDR3 spans 15 residues. Germline lookup yields CDR1 SGHAT and CDR2 FQNNGV. Trimming shortened V by 0 bases and J by 9 bases, and 12 bases separated the two germline ends. The CDR3: CASSLDRGGLSPLHF. The CDR3 DNA reads as TGTGCCAGCAGCTTAGACAGGGGAGGACTTTCACCCCTCCACTTT.

In its sample, this clonotype was seen a few times. The chain employs TRBV2 and TRBJ2-3; 10 positions match TRBD1. This CDR3 region has 15 residues. V shed 9 bases, J shed 7 bases, and the junction held 13 bases outside the gene matches. Germline V gene data show CDR1 as SNHLY and CDR2 as FYNNEI. CDR3 bases: TGTGCCAGTAACAGGGACAGGGGCAGAGTTAATACGCAGTATTTT. The encoded protein is CASNRDRGRVNTQYF.

There are a few counts of this clonotype. The V call is TRBV6-1, the J call TRBJ1-2; 7 nucleotides line up with TRBD1. Germline V gene lookup returns CDR1 MNHNS and CDR2 SASEGT. The CDR3 consists of 16 residues. The V gene end was trimmed by 1 base and the J gene end by 5 bases; junction bases not matched to a gene: 10. The CDR3 bases are TGTGCCAGCAGTGAAGGGGGCCTGGCAGGGGGATATGGCTACACCTTC. The encoded protein is CASSEGGLAGGYGYTF.